Reported below is one T cell receptor (beta chain). Its antigen is still unknown. The sample is drawn from a study of Ad26.COV2.S vaccination and SARS-CoV-2 variants. Study-wide results and caveats: The TCR breadth and depth analyses may have produced an underestimate of total T cell responses.

Treatment defined: over 15 received Ad26.COV2.S at low or high dose, single or two shots; 5 received placebo; per-sample allocation not given. All samples were drawn on day 63, counting from the first vaccine or placebo injection. Some clones are missing from TCRdb's copy, which holds only in-frame ones; the method was immunoSEQ multiplex PCR. The sample carries approximately 360,000 clones, 83% recorded once. The CDR3 is 19 amino acids. The J gene is TRBJ1-6, the V gene TRBV21-1; the listed D gene, TRBD1, was not tested against the DNA. TRBV21-1 is a pseudogene segment. The TCR was taken from a person between 18 and 65 years old who received the Ad26.COV2.S COVID-19 vaccine or a placebo. The sample was peripheral blood, taken in a trial of Ad26.COV2.S vaccine versus placebo. This CDR3 reads CASSKGGGQGASYNSPLHF. DNA of the CDR3: TGTGCCAGCAGCAAGGGGGGGGGACAGGGAGCTTCCTATAATTCACCCCTCCACTTT.